The 17 T cell receptor beta chains reported below all come from one sample, sequenced in a study of vaccination effects on CD4 cells after COVID-19. The protocol was immunoSEQ multiplex PCR, while the TCRdb copy is restricted to in-frame clones and leaves out a portion. The sample includes about 50,000 clones, 65% to 80% of them seen just once. Researchers isolated CD4+ T cells once roughly nine days of culture had elapsed. Their target antigens are unknown. The input for sequencing was CD4+ T cells from PBMCs cultured without peptide, taken before COVID-19 vaccination. The receptors originated from a human donor who received a COVID-19 vaccine.

CDR3 DNA sequence: TGTGCCTGGAGTGCGGACAGAACAAGCTCTGGGGCCAACGTCCTGACTTTC. It encodes CAWSADRTSSGANVLTF. The genes are TRBV30 and TRBJ2-6; weak D call: TRBD1 (6 bases). Germline V CDR1 and CDR2: GTSNPN, SVGIG (reference sequence). The ends were cut back, 1 base at V and 0 bases at J, with 13 bases in the middle. The CDR3 sequence is 17 residues long.

The rearrangement uses TRBV15 and TRBJ1-5, with D possibly being TRBD1 (5 bases). The germline V gene encodes CDR1 LNHNV and CDR2 YYDKDF (reference sequence). Trimming took 2 bases from V and 4 from J, leaving 18 bases between them. CDR3 size: 17 residues. CDR3 sequence reads: CATSRPSGLLANQPQHF. DNA for the CDR3: TGTGCCACCAGCAGACCCTCGGGACTTTTAGCTAATCAGCCCCAGCATTTT.

This clone was picked up a small number of times. The chain is built from TRBV5-1 and TRBJ1-1; TRBD1 aligns across 8 bases. There are 17 residues in the CDR3. Germline V CDR1 and CDR2: SGHRS, YFSETQ. V was pared by 5 bases and J by 6 bases, with 18 bases of the junction left unmatched. CDR3 DNA sequence: TGCGCCAGCAGTAGGACAGGGATGAGCCGCCTTTACGCTGAAGCTTTCTTT. It is translated as CASSRTGMSRLYAEAFF.

V is TRBV6-5 and J is TRBJ2-7; either TRBD1 or TRBD2 may fit D (5 bases each). Germline V gene lookup returns CDR1 MNHEY and CDR2 SVGAGI. The CDR3 totals 14 residues. The V and J ends lost 5 bases and 2 bases respectively, with 13 bases between them. This chain's CDR3 is CASSIRDGPYEQYV. The CDR3 DNA sequence: TGTGCCAGCAGTATAAGGGACGGACCCTACGAGCAGTACGTC.

This rearrangement joins TRBV3-1 (or the pseudogene TRBV3-2) to TRBJ2-3, with 9 positions matching TRBD2. CDR3 length: 18 residues. Trimming removed 4 bases from V and 0 bases from J; junction bases left unmatched: 11. Germline CDR1 reads LGHDT; CDR2 reads YNNKEL (reference sequence). The CDR3 here is CASSPRLSSGGSTDTQYF. In nucleotides, the CDR3 is TGTGCCAGCAGCCCCCGACTGAGTAGCGGGGGTAGCACAGATACGCAGTATTTT.

This chain links TRBV3-1 (or the pseudogene TRBV3-2) with TRBJ1-1; D gene unclear. Germline CDR1 LGHDT, CDR2 YNNKEL (reference sequence). This CDR3 is 13 amino acids long. V lost 4 bases and J 6 bases, leaving 12 bases between the germline ends. CDR3 in DNA: TGTGCCAGCAGCCGTTCAAGTGACGCTGAAGCTTTCTTT. It translates to CASSRSSDAEAFF.

As concerns this clone: Germline and junction disagree at one end, which may indicate a read error. This chain links TRBV3-1 (or the pseudogene TRBV3-2) with TRBJ1-4; 7 bases align to TRBD1. The CDR3 spans 15 residues. The germline gives CDR1 LGHDT, CDR2 YNNKEL (reference sequence). The CDR3 protein is CASSQETGTSEKLFF. The CDR3 DNA is TGTGCCAGCAGCCAAGAGACAGGGACTAGTGAAAAACTGTTTTTT.

This chain links TRBV10-2 with TRBJ2-2; perhaps TRBD1 as D (6 bases). The CDR3 totals 14 residues. Germline values: CDR1 WSHSY, CDR2 SAAADI. V was pared by 4 bases and J by 5 bases, with 11 bases between. The CDR3 nucleotides are TGCGCCAGCAGTGGGACAGCTAAAACCGGGGAGCTGTTTTTT. Translating it yields CASSGTAKTGELFF.

This clone was picked up one time. The chain couples TRBV12-3 or TRBV12-4 to TRBJ1-5; D is possibly TRBD1 (5 bases). V was trimmed by 8 bases and J by 3 bases, leaving 11 bases between them. The CDR3 extends over 13 amino acids. CDR3 region: CASSGRNNQPQHF. The CDR3 DNA is TGTGCCAGCTCGGGGCGAAACAATCAGCCCCAGCATTTT.

The chain has TRBV5-1 and TRBJ2-1, with 9 bases matching TRBD2. Germline assignment: CDR1 SGHRS and CDR2 YFSETQ. This CDR3 contains 17 residues. V was clipped by 4 bases and J by 3 bases; unmatched bases: 11. The CDR3 reads CASSPGILAGDYNEQFF. CDR3 nucleotide sequence: TGCGCCAGCAGCCCGGGGATATTAGCGGGGGACTACAATGAGCAGTTCTTC.

The chain recombines TRBV5-1 with TRBJ2-3; D uncertain. CDR1 is SGHRS, CDR2 YFSETQ, per germline. The CDR3 totals 12 residues. V lost 4 bases and J 5 bases, leaving 8 bases between the germline ends. CDR3 sequence (DNA): TGCGCCAGCAGCCATAACGAAGATACGCAGTATTTT. It translates to CASSHNEDTQYF.

The genes are TRBV9 and TRBJ1-2; 8 bases align to TRBD1. The CDR3 is 15 amino acids. With V trimmed by 0 bases and J by 6 bases, 7 bases remained unmatched. CDR1 and CDR2 (germline): SGDLS, YYNGEE. The CDR3 DNA is TGTGCCAGCAGCGTAGATCTCAGGGGGCGGGATGGCTACACCTTC. Translating it yields CASSVDLRGRDGYTF.

The chain is built from TRBV18 and TRBJ1-4; D is perhaps TRBD1 (5 bases). Trimming took 5 bases from V and 4 from J, leaving 11 bases between them. Looked up from germline, CDR1 is KGHSH and CDR2 is LQKENI. The CDR3 covers 14 residues. CDR3: CASSRGPHNEKLFF. The DNA for the CDR3 is TGTGCCAGCTCAAGGGGACCCCATAATGAAAAACTGTTTTTT.

V is TRBV18 and J is TRBJ2-2; D uncertain. The length of the CDR3 is 13 residues. The V end was cut by 3 bases, the J end by 2 bases, with 4 bases between. Germline lookup yields CDR1 KGHSH and CDR2 LQKENI. CDR3 in amino acids: CASSPQNTGELFF. The CDR3 bases are TGTGCCAGCTCACCCCAAAACACCGGGGAGCTGTTTTTT.

The chain combines TRBV2 with TRBJ1-2; D possibly corresponds to TRBD1 (6 bases). This CDR3 is built from 15 residues. Germline loops: CDR1 SNHLY, CDR2 FYNNEI. V gave up 2 bases and J gave up 7 bases, with 17 bases separating them. CDR3 amino acids: CASSEQGGGVGGYTF. The CDR3 bases are TGTGCCAGCAGTGAACAAGGAGGGGGGGTAGGTGGCTACACCTTC.

The chain combines TRBV10-1 with TRBJ1-6, with 7 bases lining up with TRBD1. Germline CDR1 WNHNN, CDR2 SYGVQD (reference sequence). This CDR3 comprises 14 residues. V lost 10 bases, J lost 7 bases, and 10 bases stayed unmatched. Here the CDR3 DNA reads TGCGCCACCTCAACGGGACAGCCGAATTCACCCCTCCACTTT. Translating it yields CATSTGQPNSPLHF.

The V and J genes are TRBV9 and TRBJ1-3; tentative D call: TRBD1 (5 bases). The CDR3 contains 15 residues. Between the trimmed V and J ends, which lost 6 bases and 0 bases, there was a span of 13 bases. The germline V gene encodes CDR1 SGDLS and CDR2 YYNGEE. CDR3 in DNA: TGTGCCAGCACCCTGCGGGGGGGCTCTGGAAACACCATATATTTT. Protein sequence: CASTLRGGSGNTIYF.